The clone carrying this T cell receptor beta chain was detected many times. The target antigen is unknown. These data originate in a study of T cell responses to AZD1222 COVID-19 vaccine. Germline CDR1 WSHSY, CDR2 SAAADI. The CDR3 sequence is 13 residues long. With 0 bases removed from V and 4 bases from J, the gap between germline ends came to 4 bases. Analyses pooled second doses at about 4 or about 12 weeks. Study-level points and caveats: Spike-specific TCR breadth and depth grew following two AZD1222 doses. Females made up more of the donors, who were largely white British, and clonal diversity may have come out too low. The reported proportion of spike-specific TCRs targeting unmutated variant regions was nearly half.

Here immunoSEQ multiplex PCR was the method, and the copy in TCRdb shows in-frame clones only, minus some. The table lists 150,000 to 250,000 clones, under 95% of them singletons. The specimen comprised peripheral blood, sampled 28 days after the second AZD1222 dose. The V gene is TRBV10-2, the J gene TRBJ1-3; no reliable D call. This TCR came from an adult who received the AZD1222 COVID-19 vaccine. This CDR3 reads CASSESKGNTIYF. CDR3 sequence (DNA): TGCGCCAGCAGTGAGTCGAAGGGAAACACCATATATTTT.